These T cell receptor beta chains were read from a single sample in a study of cytomegalovirus exposure and HLA in healthy donors. Some clones are missing from TCRdb's copy, which holds only in-frame ones; the method was immunoSEQ multiplex PCR. The top ten hold about 1% of the sample, which has 100,000 to 150,000 clones, 75% to 80% seen once. The specimen sequenced was PBMCs. These TCRs come from a woman between 55 and 75 years old in good health and CMV-seronegative. CDR3s include the opening cysteine and the closing phenylalanine or tryptophan. Fields, in order: clone size, V gene, D gene, J gene, CDR3 protein, CDR3 DNA. D genes are given only for firm matches. Size tells how often a clone was seen (once, few, many) or the class of an expanded clone, and some rows leave it out.

>-|TRBV5-1|-|TRBJ1-1
CASSLSEVNTEAFF
TGCGCCAGCAGCTTGAGTGAGGTGAACACTGAAGCTTTCTTT
>-|TRBV4-1|TRBD1|TRBJ2-4
CASSQGQGPAKNIQYF
TGCGCCAGCAGCCAAGGACAGGGCCCGGCCAAAAACATTCAGTACTTC
>-|TRBV14|TRBD1|TRBJ2-2
CASLGTGTYTGELFF
TGTGCCAGTTTGGGGACAGGGACCTACACCGGGGAGCTGTTTTTT
>-|TRBV30|TRBD1|TRBJ1-2
CAWTADRGGYGYTF
TGTGCCTGGACCGCGGACAGGGGGGGTTATGGCTACACCTTC
>-|TRBV6-5|-|TRBJ1-1
CASRQGLNTEAFF
TGTGCCAGCAGGCAGGGATTGAACACTGAAGCTTTCTTT
>-|TRBV12-5|-|TRBJ1-2
CASGLGGSAYGYTF
TGTGCTAGTGGCTTGGGGGGCAGTGCCTATGGCTACACCTTC
>-|TRBV5-6|TRBD1|TRBJ1-1
CASTLLATGRNTEAFF
TGTGCCAGCACCCTTCTGGCGACAGGGCGGAACACTGAAGCTTTCTTT
>-|TRBV19|TRBD1|TRBJ2-7
CASGTGGRRSEQYF
TGTGCCAGTGGGACAGGGGGCCGACGGAGCGAGCAGTACTTC
>once|TRBV5-1|-|TRBJ1-3
CASSLGEGRSGNTIYF
TGCGCCAGCAGCTTGGGGGAAGGGAGGTCTGGAAACACCATATATTTT
>once|TRBV5-1|-|TRBJ2-2
CASSARDGRENTGELFF
TGCGCCAGCAGCGCGCGGGACGGAAGGGAGAACACCGGGGAGCTGTTTTTT
>-|TRBV19|-|TRBJ1-1
CASSINTVTEAFF
TGTGCCAGTAGTATCAATACGGTCACTGAAGCTTTCTTT
>-|TRBV19|-|TRBJ1-4
CASSIPQSHSGEGITRGEKLFF
TGTGCCAGTAGTATACCCCAGTCTCACTCGGGGGAGGGGATAACCCGGGGTGAAAAACTGTTTTTT
>-|TRBV6-1|-|TRBJ1-1
CASSVQGLVYGAFF
TGTGCCAGCAGTGTACAGGGCCTTGTTTATGGGGCTTTCTTT
>-|TRBV18|TRBD1|TRBJ2-2
CASSPRLGQVVTGELFF
TGTGCCAGCTCACCACGGCTGGGACAGGTGGTCACCGGGGAGCTGTTTTTT
>-|TRBV28|-|TRBJ2-3
CASRERPSTDTQYF
TGTGCCAGCAGGGAGCGGCCTAGCACAGATACGCAGTATTTT